These T cell receptor beta chains were read from a single sample in a study of T cell changes during pregnancy in multiple sclerosis. Here immunoSEQ multiplex PCR was the method, and the copy in TCRdb shows in-frame clones only, minus some. The table has under 80,000 clones, approximately 90% seen once. The sequencing here drew on peripheral blood, taken in the second trimester of pregnancy. These receptors came from a female donor with multiple sclerosis, enrolled in a pregnancy study. CDR3s include the opening cysteine and the closing phenylalanine or tryptophan. The order of the fields is CDR3 protein, CDR3 DNA, clone size, J gene, D gene, V gene. D genes are given only for firm matches. Size values are once, few and many counts, or a class for expanded clones, and some rows have none.

CDR3: CASSSTLPDRASTGELFF
DNA: TGTGCCAGCAGCTCCACCCTTCCCGACAGGGCGAGCACCGGGGAGCTGTTTTTT
size: -
J: TRBJ2-2
D: TRBD1
V: TRBV7-9

CDR3: CASSFREGNTEAFF
DNA: TGTGCCAGCAGTTTCAGGGAAGGGAACACTGAAGCTTTCTTT
size: -
J: TRBJ1-1
D: -
V: TRBV27

CDR3: CATPQGLGNSPLHF
DNA: TGTGCCACCCCACAGGGGCTGGGGAATTCACCCCTCCACTTT
size: -
J: TRBJ1-6
D: TRBD1
V: TRBV2

CDR3: CSARVPQNTEAFF
DNA: TGCAGCGCCCGGGTCCCACAGAACACTGAAGCTTTCTTT
size: -
J: TRBJ1-1
D: -
V: TRBV29-1

CDR3: CASSQVKGGEGNQPQHF
DNA: TGTGCCAGCAGCCAAGTGAAGGGGGGGGAAGGCAATCAGCCCCAGCATTTT
size: -
J: TRBJ1-5
D: -
V: TRBV4-2

CDR3: CASSIGRGSYEQYF
DNA: TGTGCCAGTAGTATAGGTAGGGGCTCCTACGAGCAGTACTTC
size: -
J: TRBJ2-7
D: -
V: TRBV19

CDR3: CAWSVRGSFAAEAFF
DNA: TGTGCCTGGAGTGTACGAGGTAGCTTTGCAGCGGAAGCTTTCTTT
size: -
J: TRBJ1-1
D: -
V: TRBV30

CDR3: CASSLGETFTDTQYF
DNA: TGTGCCAGCAGCTTAGGGGAGACTTTCACAGATACGCAGTATTTT
size: -
J: TRBJ2-3
D: -
V: TRBV7-2

CDR3: CATSPGDGLGQFF
DNA: TGTGCCACCAGCCCCGGGGATGGCCTTGGGCAGTTCTTC
size: once
J: TRBJ2-1
D: -
V: TRBV15

CDR3: CAINGQGSGNTIYF
DNA: TGTGCCATCAACGGACAGGGCTCAGGAAACACCATATATTTT
size: -
J: TRBJ1-3
D: TRBD1
V: TRBV10-3

CDR3: CASNPGQGVRNEKLFF
DNA: TGTGCCAGCAATCCGGGACAGGGGGTGCGGAATGAAAAACTGTTTTTT
size: -
J: TRBJ1-4
D: TRBD1
V: TRBV2

CDR3: CASHGRVLGSQYF
DNA: TGTGCCAGCCACGGGAGGGTGCTGGGTTCGCAGTATTTT
size: -
J: TRBJ2-3
D: TRBD2
V: TRBV27

CDR3: CASSLGLSSYNEQFF
DNA: TGTGCCAGCAGCCTTGGACTTAGCTCCTACAATGAGCAGTTCTTC
size: -
J: TRBJ2-1
D: -
V: TRBV6-5

CDR3: CASSRLAGFNEQFF
DNA: TGCGCCAGCAGCCGACTAGCGGGATTTAATGAGCAGTTCTTC
size: -
J: TRBJ2-1
D: TRBD2
V: TRBV10-1

CDR3: CASSSQHGSPLHF
DNA: TGTGCCAGCAGCTCCCAGCACGGGTCACCCCTCCACTTT
size: -
J: TRBJ1-6
D: -
V: TRBV7-9

CDR3: CACKVVGTGPVGEKLFF
DNA: TGCGCCTGTAAGGTTGTGGGGACAGGGCCGGTGGGGGAAAAACTGTTTTTT
size: -
J: TRBJ1-4
D: TRBD1
V: TRBV23-1

CDR3: CASSPRAGGEQYF
DNA: TGTGCCAGCAGCCCCCGGGCGGGGGGGGAGCAGTACTTC
size: -
J: TRBJ2-7
D: TRBD2
V: TRBV7-9

CDR3: CASSLAGGPYSNQPQHF
DNA: TGTGCCAGCAGCTTAGCGGGGGGACCCTATAGCAATCAGCCCCAGCATTTT
size: -
J: TRBJ1-5
D: -
V: TRBV7-9

CDR3: CARSTRQGLEGCTEAFF
DNA: TGTGCCAGAAGCACGAGACAGGGTTTAGAAGGTTGTACTGAAGCTTTCTTT
size: -
J: TRBJ1-1
D: TRBD1
V: TRBV5-3

CDR3: CSVEGAGTDKNTEAFF
DNA: TGCAGCGTTGAAGGTGCCGGGACAGATAAGAACACTGAAGCTTTCTTT
size: once
J: TRBJ1-1
D: TRBD1
V: TRBV29-1

CDR3: CASKRTAANLYTEAFF
DNA: TGTGCCAGCAAAAGAACAGCGGCGAACCTTTACACTGAAGCTTTCTTT
size: -
J: TRBJ1-1
D: -
V: TRBV27

CDR3: CASSPRVHTMNTEAFF
DNA: TGTGCCAGCAGCCCCAGGGTTCATACCATGAACACTGAAGCTTTCTTT
size: -
J: TRBJ1-1
D: -
V: TRBV9

CDR3: CASCPGNTGELFF
DNA: TGTGCCAGCTGCCCCGGTAACACCGGGGAGCTGTTTTTT
size: -
J: TRBJ2-2
D: -
V: TRBV6-1

CDR3: CASSPDNLQGTVPHLQYF
DNA: TGTGCCAGCAGCCCCGACAATTTACAAGGGACAGTTCCCCACCTTCAGTACTTC
size: -
J: TRBJ2-4
D: TRBD1
V: TRBV7-2

CDR3: CASSPMAGGEQYF
DNA: TGTGCCAGCAGCCCGATGGCAGGGGGCGAGCAGTACTTC
size: -
J: TRBJ2-7
D: TRBD1
V: TRBV11-1

CDR3: CASSPTRTIETQYF
DNA: TGTGCCAGCTCGCCAACACGTACTATAGAGACCCAGTACTTC
size: once
J: TRBJ2-5
D: -
V: TRBV18

CDR3: CASSRPHYIATNEKLFF
DNA: TGCGCCAGCAGTCGCCCACATTACATTGCAACTAATGAAAAACTGTTTTTT
size: -
J: TRBJ1-4
D: -
V: TRBV23-1

CDR3: CASSLGVGRTGYTEAFF
DNA: TGTGCCAGCAGCTTAGGTGTGGGCAGGACGGGATACACTGAAGCTTTCTTT
size: -
J: TRBJ1-1
D: -
V: TRBV7-9

CDR3: CASSSDGTGAGYEQYF
DNA: TGTGCCAGCAGCTCCGACGGGACAGGGGCCGGGTACGAGCAGTACTTC
size: -
J: TRBJ2-7
D: TRBD1
V: TRBV7-2

CDR3: CASSPMDRDDGYTF
DNA: TGCGCCAGCAGCCCAATGGACAGGGATGATGGCTACACCTTC
size: few
J: TRBJ1-2
D: TRBD1
V: TRBV4-1

CDR3: CASSQDPGTVGANDEQFF
DNA: TGCGCCAGCAGCCAAGATCCCGGGACAGTGGGGGCTAATGATGAGCAGTTCTTC
size: -
J: TRBJ2-1
D: TRBD1
V: TRBV4-3

CDR3: CASAGGQSGYGYTF
DNA: TGTGCCAGCGCGGGGGGACAGTCCGGCTATGGCTACACCTTC
size: -
J: TRBJ1-2
D: TRBD1
V: TRBV6-5

CDR3: CASSERFSLDTQYF
DNA: TGTGCCAGCAGTGAACGTTTTAGCCTCGATACGCAGTATTTT
size: -
J: TRBJ2-3
D: -
V: TRBV6-1

CDR3: CASSYSWDSTNYGYTF
DNA: TGTGCCAGCAGTTACTCCTGGGACAGCACTAACTATGGCTACACCTTC
size: -
J: TRBJ1-2
D: TRBD1
V: TRBV6-6

CDR3: CASSEERFFHEQYF
DNA: TGTGCCAGCAGTGAAGAGCGGTTTTTCCACGAGCAGTACTTC
size: -
J: TRBJ2-7
D: -
V: TRBV6-1

CDR3: CASSGPGTAQSGNEKLFF
DNA: TGCGCCAGCAGCGGCCCCGGGACAGCCCAAAGTGGTAATGAAAAACTGTTTTTT
size: -
J: TRBJ1-4
D: TRBD1
V: TRBV5-1

CDR3: CASSIDLASDEQYF
DNA: TGTGCCAGTAGTATAGATCTAGCCAGCGACGAGCAGTACTTC
size: -
J: TRBJ2-7
D: -
V: TRBV19

CDR3: CATSRDRGRPGGNTEAFF
DNA: TGTGCCACCAGCAGAGATAGGGGACGTCCGGGAGGGAACACTGAAGCTTTCTTT
size: -
J: TRBJ1-1
D: -
V: TRBV15

CDR3: CSVYSYEQYF
DNA: TGCAGCGTCTACTCCTACGAGCAGTACTTC
size: -
J: TRBJ2-7
D: -
V: TRBV29-1

CDR3: CASGLEKLFF
DNA: TGTGCCAGCGGACTGGAAAAACTGTTTTTT
size: -
J: TRBJ1-4
D: -
V: TRBV28

CDR3: CASSPAVGEQYF
DNA: TGTGCCAGCAGCCCAGCGGTGGGCGAGCAGTACTTC
size: few
J: TRBJ2-7
D: -
V: TRBV7-8

CDR3: CASSLWTGGYNEQFF
DNA: TGTGCCAGCAGTTTATGGACAGGGGGCTATAATGAGCAGTTCTTC
size: once
J: TRBJ2-1
D: TRBD1
V: TRBV27

CDR3: CATREGSSYNEQFF
DNA: TGTGCCACCAGGGAAGGGAGCTCCTACAATGAGCAGTTCTTC
size: many
J: TRBJ2-1
D: -
V: TRBV27

CDR3: CASTASVETGELFF
DNA: TGTGCCAGCACGGCTAGCGTGGAGACCGGGGAGCTGTTTTTT
size: many
J: TRBJ2-2
D: -
V: TRBV4-2

CDR3: CASSLDYRTGNSPLHF
DNA: TGTGCCAGCAGCTTGGACTACCGGACAGGGAATTCACCCCTCCACTTT
size: -
J: TRBJ1-6
D: TRBD1
V: TRBV7-8

CDR3: CSVGSGGYNEQFF
DNA: TGCAGCGTTGGTAGCGGGGGGTACAATGAGCAGTTCTTC
size: -
J: TRBJ2-1
D: TRBD2
V: TRBV29-1

CDR3: CASSSGTGVLETQYF
DNA: TGCGCCAGCAGCTCCGGGACAGGGGTGTTGGAGACCCAGTACTTC
size: few
J: TRBJ2-5
D: TRBD1
V: TRBV5-1

CDR3: CASSENPGTGSSYGYTF
DNA: TGTGCCAGCAGTGAAAATCCGGGGACAGGGTCGAGCTATGGCTACACCTTC
size: -
J: TRBJ1-2
D: TRBD1
V: TRBV2

CDR3: CASSLAGGASDTQYF
DNA: TGTGCCAGCAGCTTAGCGGGGGGCGCCTCGGATACGCAGTATTTT
size: -
J: TRBJ2-3
D: TRBD2
V: TRBV7-3

CDR3: CASSQDVGGPYNEQFF
DNA: TGTGCCAGCAGCCAAGATGTCGGGGGACCCTACAATGAGCAGTTCTTC
size: -
J: TRBJ2-1
D: -
V: TRBV4-2

CDR3: CASSLAEAGAYEQYF
DNA: TGCGCCAGCAGCTTGGCCGAGGCCGGGGCCTACGAGCAGTACTTC
size: -
J: TRBJ2-7
D: -
V: TRBV5-1

CDR3: CASSLAGEGTEAFF
DNA: TGTGCCAGCAGCTTAGCAGGGGAGGGCACTGAAGCTTTCTTT
size: -
J: TRBJ1-1
D: -
V: TRBV7-6